The T cell receptor (beta chain) under discussion was sequenced for a study of blood T cell repertoires in COVID-19. Whole-study context: COVID-19 samples collected from the United States, Italy and Spain covered acute and convalescent phases. PBMCs, B-cell-depleted T cells, or T cells were the source of the cDNA or gDNA that made up the material.

Source study methods: Estimation of nucleated cell counts was performed using reference gene primer amplification. Clones were read by immunoSEQ multiplex PCR, and TCRdb kept only the in-frame ones, dropping some. V and J calls and clone size are those listed in that table; D and trimming were worked out from the DNA. The sample carries about 88,000 clones, around nine tenths recorded once. This CDR3 spans 15 amino acids. CDR1 MNHEY and CDR2 SVGEGT come from the germline V gene. V gave up 5 bases and J gave up 3 bases, with 14 bases separating them. The clonotype originates from a man aged 80 or over with acute or convalescent COVID-19. The chain has TRBV6-2 or TRBV6-3 and TRBJ2-1; D gene uncertain. Sequencing used peripheral blood. The CDR3 sequence: CASSEPLLVYNEQFF. CDR3 nucleotide sequence: TGTGCCAGCAGTGAGCCTCTTCTCGTCTACAATGAGCAGTTCTTC.